This T cell receptor beta chain was found in a study of glioma-infiltrating T cells after dendritic cell vaccination. Across the study: Patients had newly diagnosed or recurrent glioblastoma and received dendritic cell vaccines.

TCRdb keeps only in-frame clones here, not all; method: immunoSEQ multiplex PCR. The sample records under 130,000 clones, 90% being singletons. Indicated time point: after dendritic cell vaccination, including at tumor progression/relapse. This clonotype was obtained from a human donor with glioblastoma. This specimen consisted of blood, obtained after dendritic cell vaccination.

The DNA of the CDR3 is TGTGCCAGCAGCTTAGAGAGTTTTGCTGAAGCTTTCTTT. The encoded protein is CASSLESFAEAFF. V usage is TRBV7-8 and J usage is TRBJ1-1; no definite D call. Germline V CDR1 and CDR2: SGHVS, FQNEAQ. The length of the CDR3 is 13 residues. Trimming left V 1 base short and J 6 bases short, with 9 bases between.